The 2 T cell receptor delta chains below all came from one sample that was sequenced in a study of gamma-delta chains in newborns, infants, children. TCRdb re-called clones from the reads using CATT. This sample yields approximately 4,100 delta-chain clones, of which around 4.5% are seen a single time; 5% to 7% belongs to the top ten. The specimen sequenced was blood. These receptors came from a child who was a newborn, infant or young child, either healthy, febrile or measles-vaccinated (not recorded which).

This clone has just a few counts. Given a much more abundant clone one base away, this may be a read error. The same CDR3 is also encoded by other DNA sequences in this sample. V is TRDV2 and J is TRDJ1, with 8 nucleotides matching TRDD3. This CDR3 region has 20 residues. The trim removed 7 bases at V and 0 bases at J, leaving 24 bases unmatched. Germline lookup yields CDR1 GEAIGNYY and CDR2 EKD. The CDR3 DNA sequence: TGTGCCTGCGACTATGCGGATCGACTGGGGGCCCCGTCATACACCGATAAACTCATCTTT. As protein: CACDYADRLGAPSYTDKLIF.

Turning to this clone: This may come from a read error, since a much larger clone is one base off. J is TRDJ1 and V is TRDV2; TRDD3 agrees at 13 bases. Per germline, CDR1 GEAIGNYY and CDR2 EKD. V lost 0 bases and J lost 0; bases outside the gene matches: 6. CDR3 size: 18 residues. The CDR3 DNA is TGTGCCTGTGACACCCTACTGGGGGATACGCCGTACACCGATAAACTCATCTTT. It yields the protein CACDTLLGDTPYTDKLIF.